These T cell receptor beta chains were read from a single sample in a study of post-analysis software for immune sequencing data. One entry per CDR3 protein, called by TCRdb with MiXCR from the PCR reads. The sample records hundreds of thousands of distinct CDR3 sequences, 30% to 40% being singletons. Sequenced material: blood. These receptors were collected from a girl aged 2 to 9 with multiple sclerosis. Both conserved end residues are part of each CDR3. Only some rows state a clone size, as once, few, many or a class for expanded clones.

clone_size v_call cdr3_aa
many TRBV6-2/TRBV6-3 CASSKGDWGNQPQHF
- TRBV7-2 CASSYAVGTDTQYF
few TRBV7-9 CASSLEVVPGAPETQYF
- TRBV5-5 CASRPETSGGYEQFF
- TRBV29-1 CSVVRAANTEAFF
- TRBV5-1 CASIQGTEAFF
few TRBV20-1 CSARDMTSGRAGDTQYF
- TRBV4-1 CASSQRLAGDPTFDNEQFF
- TRBV29-1 CSVENGWSDTQYF
- TRBV20-1 CSALHSSYNEQFF
- TRBV7-2 CASSPLRTAMNTQYF
few TRBV11-2 CASSLDPVKTDTQYF
once TRBV25-1 CASSRTTSTDTQYF
- TRBV20-1 CSARGPVSEAFF
few TRBV20-1 CSASLAGGITDTQYF
once TRBV6-6 CASSYELGLNTEAFF
- TRBV12-3/TRBV12-4 CASSPGNSAFDEQYF